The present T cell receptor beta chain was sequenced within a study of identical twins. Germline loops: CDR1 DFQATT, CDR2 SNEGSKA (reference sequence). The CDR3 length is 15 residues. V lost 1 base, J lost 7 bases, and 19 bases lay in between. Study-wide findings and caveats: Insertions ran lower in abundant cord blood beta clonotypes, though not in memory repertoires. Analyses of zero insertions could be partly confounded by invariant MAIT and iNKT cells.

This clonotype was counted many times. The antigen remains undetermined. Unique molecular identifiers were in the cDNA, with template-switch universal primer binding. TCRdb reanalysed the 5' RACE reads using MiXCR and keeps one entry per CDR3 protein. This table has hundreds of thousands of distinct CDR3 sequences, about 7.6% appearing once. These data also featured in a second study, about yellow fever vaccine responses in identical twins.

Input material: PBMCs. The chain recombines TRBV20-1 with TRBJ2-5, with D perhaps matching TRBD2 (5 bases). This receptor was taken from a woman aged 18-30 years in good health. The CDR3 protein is CSARGHSEGPRTQYF. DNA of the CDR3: TGCAGTGCTAGAGGGCACAGCGAGGGCCCGAGGACCCAGTACTTC.